This T cell receptor (beta chain) was sequenced in a study of T-cell reconstitution after alpha-beta-depleted transplantation in children. Unique molecular identifiers were incorporated into the prepared TCRbeta library. Via MiXCR, TCRdb re-called the PCR reads, giving one row per CDR3 protein. The sample holds 550,000 to 800,000 distinct CDR3 sequences, under 15% seen once. Whole-study findings and limits: It was reported that alpha-beta T cells came from several hundred expanded graft clones (about two months after transplant).

As to this clonotype: Its antigen is unknown.

Germline loops: CDR1 LGHDT, CDR2 YNNKEL (reference sequence). V gave up 10 bases and J gave up 7 bases, with 17 bases separating them. The CDR3 extends over 13 amino acids. The chain is built from TRBV3-1 and TRBJ1-3; D is ambiguous. The sequencing here drew on PBMCs, taken before TCRalphabeta/CD19-depleted stem cell transplant. The sequence came from a girl aged 2-15 years with congenital amegakaryocytic thrombocytopenia, due to receive a stem cell transplant. This CDR3 is CATGRAIGNTIYF. As DNA, the CDR3 is TGTGCCACCGGACGGGCGATCGGCAACACCATATATTTT.